This T cell receptor beta chain originates from a study of T cells after posttransplantation cyclophosphamide. This CDR3 is built from 16 residues. The trim removed 0 bases at V and 9 bases at J, leaving 8 bases unmatched. CDR1 and CDR2 from the germline V gene are SGHNT and YYREEE (reference sequence). The table lists this clone with many counts. What it binds is unknown. Overall study findings and caveats: Recipient CMV seropositivity and CMV reactivation strongly tracked TRB clonality. TRB overlap between skin or GI tissue T cells and blood was limited.

Only in-frame clones appear in the TCRdb table, and some are missing; sequencing was by immunoSEQ multiplex PCR. Found here are some 37,000 clones, no singletons; the ten largest cover roughly 1.1%. The receptor was isolated from a girl under 18 in good health, CMV-negative, and a related stem cell transplant donor. The V gene is TRBV5-4, the J gene TRBJ2-4; TRBD1 aligns across 11 bases. The sample comprised PBMCs. The CDR3 sequence: CASSLVGQGALGIQYF. The CDR3, as DNA: TGTGCCAGCAGCTTGGTTGGACAGGGGGCGTTGGGCATTCAGTACTTC.